This T cell receptor beta chain was observed in a study of blood T cell repertoires in COVID-19. Study information: Italy, Spain and the United States were the sources of the convalescent and acute COVID-19 samples.

In the original workflow: Quantification of nucleated cells was approximated via reference gene primer amplification. Some clones are missing from TCRdb's copy, which holds only in-frame ones; the method was immunoSEQ multiplex PCR. From that table come the V and J calls and clone size; the DNA was used to work out D and trimming. The repertoire consists of fewer than 35,000 clones, with 75% to 90% occurring once and the leading ten covering 25% to 35%. V lost 8 bases to trimming and J lost 1 base, with 11 bases between them. Germline values: CDR1 SNHLY, CDR2 FYNNEI. The CDR3 is made up of 14 amino acids.

This TCR came from an elderly man with acute or convalescent COVID-19. The chain joins TRBV2 to TRBJ2-2; a weak D match, TRBD2 (6 bases). Source material: peripheral blood. CDR3 nucleotide sequence: TGTGCCAGCCTCGGAGGGCGGAACACCGGGGAGCTGTTTTTT. Translated: CASLGGRNTGELFF.